Presented here are 25 T cell receptor beta chains from one specimen sequenced in a study of T cells in Graves' hyperthyroidism and ophthalmopathy. It was RNA transcripts that yielded the amplified TCR beta CDR3 regions. A first-round RT-PCR of the TCR CDR3 used the HTBI primer set. TCRdb re-called the multiplex PCR reads with MiXCR, one entry per CDR3 protein. The sample lists some 700,000 distinct CDR3 sequences, 17% occurring once. The specimen was blood. These receptors all come from a man aged 50 or older with Graves' hyperthyroidism.

This clonotype was recorded at least ten times. The chain couples TRBV12-3 or TRBV12-4 to TRBJ1-1, with D hard to call. V was pared by 3 bases and J by 0 bases, with 5 bases between. The CDR3 runs to 13 residues. CDR3 DNA sequence: TGTGCCAGCAGTTTTCCCGTGAACACTGAAGCTTTCTTT. Translated: CASSFPVNTEAFF.

This clonotype was observed a handful of times. The chain joins TRBV5-5 to TRBJ1-6, with 7 nucleotides matching TRBD1. CDR3 length equals 16 residues. CDR1 is SGHKS and CDR2 is YYEKEE in the germline V gene (reference sequence). V was clipped by 5 bases and J by 0 bases; unmatched bases: 5. The CDR3 sequence: CASRPQGGSYNSPLHF. For the CDR3, the DNA is TGTGCCAGCAGGCCTCAGGGGGGCTCCTATAATTCACCCCTCCACTTT. The full variable domain, its missing parts supplied by reference TRBV5-5 and TRBJ1-6, is DAGVTQSPTHLIKTRGQQVTLRCSPISGHKSVSWYQQVLGQGPQFIFQYYEKEERGRGNFPDRFSARQFPNYSSELNVNALLLGDSALYLCASRPQGGSYNSPLHFGNGTRLTVT.

CDR3 in amino acids: CASSDIQTEAFF. As DNA, the CDR3 is TGTGCCAGCAGTGATATCCAGACTGAAGCTTTCTTT. This rearrangement joins TRBV6-1 to TRBJ1-1; D is undetermined. CDR3 size: 12 residues. CDR1 MNHNS and CDR2 SASEGT come from the germline V gene. Trimming shortened V by 3 bases and J by 5 bases, and 7 bases separated the two germline ends.

In the case of this clonotype: Its ends do not fully match the called genes, so a read error is possible. The chain couples TRBV29-1 to TRBJ2-1; TRBD1 agrees at 7 bases. Germline V gene data show CDR1 as SQVTM and CDR2 as ANQGSEA. The CDR3 totals 14 residues. The CDR3 sequence: CSVEGGWSYNEQFF. For the CDR3, the DNA is TGCAGCGTAGAAGGGGGCTGGTCCTACAATGAGCAGTTCTTC.

This chain uses TRBV3-1 with TRBJ1-6; D gene uncertain. CDR1 is LGHDT and CDR2 is YNNKEL in the germline V gene (reference sequence). CDR3 length: 17 residues. Trimming took off 5 bases at V and 13 bases at J, with 27 bases between the two ends. The CDR3 spells CASSLDAGIWNNEPLHF. In DNA form, the CDR3 reads TGTGCCAGCAGCTTGGACGCCGGCATTTGGAACAATGAGCCCCTCCACTTT.

V is TRBV5-6 and J is TRBJ2-1, with 7 positions matching TRBD1. The CDR3 sequence is 16 residues long. J lost 7 bases, V lost 6 bases, and 16 bases had no gene match. Germline assignment: CDR1 SGHDT and CDR2 YYEEEE. CDR3 nucleotide sequence: TGTGCCAGCAACGTAGAGACAGGGCGGTGGAGGAATGAGCAGTTCTTC. Its translation is CASNVETGRWRNEQFF.

This clonotype was picked up a small number of times. The rearrangement uses TRBV7-9 and TRBJ2-7; tentatively, D is TRBD2 (6 bases). Germline CDR1 reads SEHNR; CDR2 reads FQNEAQ (reference sequence). The CDR3 length is 16 residues. With 5 bases removed from V and 3 bases from J, the gap between germline ends came to 20 bases. CDR3 DNA: TGTGCCAGCAGCGACTACAGTCGGGACTCGCTCTACGAGCAGTACTTC. The encoded protein is CASSDYSRDSLYEQYF.

This clonotype was seen many times. The gene calls are TRBV2 and TRBJ2-2; 9 nucleotides match TRBD2. The length of the CDR3 is 14 residues. V lost 5 bases to trimming and J lost 3 bases; unmatched junction nucleotides: 1. Germline loops: CDR1 SNHLY, CDR2 FYNNEI. The DNA for the CDR3 is TGTGCCAGCAGTACTAGCGGGTACACCGGGGAGCTGTTTTTT. Translation gives CASSTSGYTGELFF.

Many counts were recorded for this clonotype. The chain links TRBV19 to TRBJ2-1; 7 positions agree with TRBD1. CDR3 length: 15 residues. Germline CDR1 LNHDA, CDR2 SQIVND (reference sequence). V shed 4 bases, J shed 3 bases, and the junction held 6 bases outside the gene matches. The CDR3 DNA reads as TGTGCCAGTAGTAGACAGGGTCTTGACTACAATGAGCAGTTCTTC. This encodes CASSRQGLDYNEQFF.

This clonotype has more than one count but fewer than ten. The chain is built from TRBV9 and TRBJ2-7; 11 nucleotides line up with TRBD1. The CDR3 is 14 amino acids. The junction had 5 bases not matched to a gene; V was cut back by 3 bases and J by 6 bases. The germline V gene has CDR1 SGDLS and CDR2 YYNGEE. CDR3: CASSETGTGGEQYF. Here the CDR3 DNA reads TGTGCCAGCAGCGAGACCGGGACAGGGGGCGAGCAGTACTTC.

This clonotype was detected a few times. The V and J genes are TRBV5-6 and TRBJ2-5; TRBD1 matches 10 bases. J lost 4 bases, V lost 4 bases, and 7 bases had no gene match. This CDR3 has 15 residues. Germline CDR1 SGHDT, CDR2 YYEEEE. Here the CDR3 DNA reads TGTGCCAGCAGCGCCGGGACAGGGGTGGGAGAGACCCAGTACTTC. Amino acids: CASSAGTGVGETQYF.

This clonotype appeared many times. This sequence joins TRBV12-3 or TRBV12-4 and TRBJ2-7; possibly TRBD1 for D (6 bases). V dropped 6 bases and J dropped 2 bases, with 11 bases sitting between them. The CDR3 is made up of 13 amino acids. In DNA, the CDR3 is TGTGCCAGCAGGATGGGACAAGCCTACGAGCAGTACTTC. It translates to CASRMGQAYEQYF.

This clonotype was seen many times. The V and J genes are TRBV7-6 and TRBJ2-7, with 10 bases that match TRBD1. This CDR3 spans 14 amino acids. Germline assignment: CDR1 SGHVS and CDR2 FNYEAQ. Trimming at V came to 6 bases and at J to 3 bases, leaving 5 bases not matched to a gene. The CDR3 coding sequence is TGTGCCAGCAGTTACGGACAGGGGGTCTACGAGCAGTACTTC. It translates to CASSYGQGVYEQYF.

This clonotype has at least ten counts. The chain joins TRBV27 to TRBJ2-2; possibly TRBD2 for D (6 bases). V was clipped by 6 bases and J by 3 bases, with 17 bases between them. Germline V CDR1 and CDR2: MNHEY, SMNVEV (reference sequence). This CDR3 has 16 residues. The CDR3, as DNA: TGTGCCAGCAGCTCCTCCGGAGGGGCATACACCGGGGAGCTGTTTTTT. It is translated as CASSSSGGAYTGELFF.

This clonotype was counted ten times or more. The gene calls are TRBV11-2 and TRBJ2-1; no firm D call. This CDR3 spans 15 amino acids. V was pared by 1 base and J by 0 bases, with 7 bases between. Looked up from germline, CDR1 is SGHAT and CDR2 is FQNNGV. CDR3 protein: CASSLVDHSYNEQFF. CDR3 nucleotides: TGTGCCAGCAGCTTAGTTGACCACTCCTACAATGAGCAGTTCTTC.

This clonotype was recorded at least ten times. The V call is TRBV18, the J call TRBJ2-3; TRBD1 or TRBD2 may be the D gene (5 bases each). Germline V gives CDR1 KGHSH, CDR2 LQKENI. V was cut by 3 bases and J by 1 base, with 11 bases left in between. The CDR3 is 15 residues long. The DNA of the CDR3 is TGTGCCAGCTCACCTAGGGACGGACGCACAGATACGCAGTATTTT. This translates into CASSPRDGRTDTQYF.

This clonotype was seen ten or more times. This chain's CDR3 is CATDRGDYGYTF. The CDR3 DNA reads TGTGCCACCGACAGGGGTGACTATGGCTACACCTTC. The chain employs TRBV10-3 and TRBJ1-2; 8 bases agree with TRBD1. The V gene end was trimmed by 10 bases and the J gene end by 3 bases; junction bases not matched to a gene: 4. This CDR3 comprises 12 residues. From germline, CDR1 is ENHRY and CDR2 SYGVKD.

This clonotype turned up a few times. The gene calls are TRBV7-8 and TRBJ2-2; perhaps TRBD2 as D (5 bases). This CDR3 contains 20 residues. Germline values: CDR1 SGHVS, CDR2 FQNEAQ. Trimming took 0 bases from V and 3 from J, leaving 23 bases between them. CDR3 loop: CASSLARAPQINPHTGELFF. CDR3 bases: TGTGCCAGCAGCTTAGCGCGGGCTCCTCAAATTAACCCTCACACCGGGGAGCTGTTTTTT.

This clonotype has just a few counts. The rearrangement links TRBV3-1 to TRBJ2-4; possible D gene TRBD2, 6 bases. Germline values: CDR1 LGHDT, CDR2 YNNKEL (reference sequence). With 2 bases removed from V and 0 bases from J, the gap between germline ends came to 17 bases. This CDR3 contains 18 residues. The CDR3 loop is CASSQSGPGLLAKNIQYF. CDR3 DNA: TGTGCCAGCAGCCAAAGTGGACCGGGACTCTTAGCCAAAAACATTCAGTACTTC.

This clonotype was seen repeatedly, ten times or more. This chain links TRBV19 with TRBJ2-5; no firm D call. The CDR3 length is 13 residues. The ends were cut back, 3 bases at V and 1 base at J, with 6 bases in the middle. Germline values: CDR1 LNHDA, CDR2 SQIVND (reference sequence). As DNA, the CDR3 is TGTGCCAGTAGTATTGACGTCCAAGAGACCCAGTACTTC. It encodes CASSIDVQETQYF.

This clonotype turned up a few times. The chain combines TRBV12-3 or TRBV12-4 with TRBJ1-1; D call uncertain. CDR3 length: 13 residues. The V gene lost 1 base and the J gene lost 4 bases, with 7 bases spanning the gap. CDR3 loop: CASSLGWATEAFF. CDR3 nucleotide sequence: TGTGCCAGCAGTTTAGGGTGGGCCACTGAAGCTTTCTTT.

This clonotype was seen ten or more times. The J gene is TRBJ2-1, the V gene TRBV25-1, with D perhaps TRBD1 (5 bases). Trimming pared 8 bases from V and 2 bases from J, leaving 19 bases between. The CDR3 spans 16 residues. CDR1 is MGHDK, CDR2 SYGVNS, per germline. Here the CDR3 reads CASEQWGSMAYNEQFF. For the CDR3, the DNA is TGTGCCAGCGAACAATGGGGCAGCATGGCCTACAATGAGCAGTTCTTC.

This clonotype has a count of ten or more. The CDR3 is CAIRTGTGPTEAFF. CDR3 DNA: TGTGCCATCAGGACCGGGACAGGGCCCACTGAAGCTTTCTTT. This rearrangement joins TRBV10-3 to TRBJ1-1, with TRBD1 matching over 9 bases. Germline V CDR1 and CDR2: ENHRY, SYGVKD. With V trimmed by 6 bases and J by 4 bases, 6 bases remained unmatched. This CDR3 is 14 amino acids long.

Concerning this clonotype itself: This may be a read error, as it is one base from a much larger clone. The chain employs TRBV30 and TRBJ1-1, with 8 positions matching TRBD1. The germline V gene encodes CDR1 GTSNPN and CDR2 SVGIG (reference sequence). The CDR3 has 14 amino acids. The chain's CDR3 is CAWSPGQGNNEAFF. The CDR3 DNA reads TGTGCCTGGAGCCCAGGACAGGGAAACAATGAAGCTTTCTTT.

This clonotype showed up just a few times. The CDR3 loop is CASSQASLSGRPEQYF. The CDR3 bases are TGTGCCAGCAGCCAAGCTTCTCTTAGCGGGCGGCCGGAGCAGTACTTC. V and J are TRBV13 and TRBJ2-7, with 7 bases lining up with TRBD2. The V segment lost 5 bases and the J segment 7 bases; nucleotides outside the gene matches: 17. CDR3 length: 16 residues. Germline V gene lookup returns CDR1 PRHDT and CDR2 FYEKMQ (reference sequence).